This T cell receptor beta chain derives from a study of T cells in Graves' hyperthyroidism and ophthalmopathy. The germline V and J ends were trimmed by 2 bases and 9 bases, with 15 bases remaining between them. The CDR3 loop spans 14 amino acids. In germline, CDR1 is SGHRS, CDR2 YFSETQ. Amplified TCR beta CDR3 regions derived from RNA transcripts. During a first-round RT-PCR of the TCR CDR3, the HTBI primer set was used. TCRdb re-called the multiplex PCR reads with MiXCR, one entry per CDR3 protein. Here the sample spans approximately 600,000 distinct CDR3 sequences, 15% to 20% being singletons. Whole-study findings and limits: The blood repertoire included most of the expanded thyroid clonotypes above 0.001.

This clonotype showed up just a few times. Its antigen is undetermined. Each diagnosis drew on symptoms, thyroxine, TRAb, thyroid ultrasound and orbital computed tomography findings. The genes are TRBV5-1 and TRBJ2-1; D could derive from TRBD1 or TRBD2 (5 bases each). The TCR comes from a woman in her 30s with Graves' hyperthyroidism. The sequenced material came from blood. The CDR3 sequence is CASSFNTGRSEQFF. As DNA, the CDR3 is TGCGCCAGCAGCTTTAATACGGGGCGGAGTGAGCAGTTCTTC.